A single sample is the source of the 29 T cell receptor beta chains below, sequenced in a study of T cells in Graves' hyperthyroidism and ophthalmopathy. What was amplified from RNA transcripts were TCR beta CDR3 regions. Carried out on the TCR CDR3, a first-round RT-PCR used the HTBI primer set. TCRdb reanalysed the multiplex PCR reads using MiXCR and keeps one entry per CDR3 protein. The sample lists roughly 500,000 distinct CDR3 sequences, roughly 24% occurring once. The sample consisted of blood. The receptors were sampled from a woman aged 25 to 39 with Graves' ophthalmopathy.

The count of this clonotype is one. The chain is built from TRBV11-2 and TRBJ2-7, with a possible D match to TRBD2 (6 bases). V lost 5 bases and J 2 bases, leaving 19 bases between the germline ends. The CDR3 has 16 residues. Germline loops: CDR1 SGHAT, CDR2 FQNNGV. The CDR3 bases are TGTGCCAGCAGCCCTGGGACGGGGGATAGTCCCTACGAGCAGTACTTC. It yields the protein CASSPGTGDSPYEQYF.

This clonotype was counted only a few times. The junction departs from germline at one end; a sequencing error may be responsible. The genes are TRBV19 and TRBJ1-1; tentative D call: TRBD1 (6 bases). CDR3 length: 13 amino acids. CDR1 is LNHDA, CDR2 SQIVND, per germline (reference sequence). CDR3 sequence: CASSTLTGTEAFF. CDR3 nucleotide sequence: TGTGCCAGCAGTACCCTAACAGGGACTGAAGCTTTCTTT.

This clonotype has at least ten counts. V is TRBV5-1 and J is TRBJ2-7; 7 bases agree with TRBD1. The CDR3 is 15 amino acids. J was trimmed by 1 base and V by 4 bases; bases with no gene match: 8. CDR1 and CDR2 (germline): SGHRS, YFSETQ. The CDR3 loop is CASSLDGTESYEQYF. The CDR3 nucleotides are TGCGCCAGCAGCCTGGACGGGACAGAGTCCTACGAGCAGTACTTC.

Ten or more counts support this clonotype. A clone one base away is much larger, so this may be a read error. This CDR3 is missing its conserved last phenylalanine or tryptophan, likely due to a read error. V gene TRBV12-3 or TRBV12-4 combines with J gene TRBJ1-1, with 9 nucleotides matching TRBD1. This CDR3 is 14 amino acids long. With V trimmed by 5 bases and J by 4 bases, 5 bases remained unmatched. As DNA, the CDR3 is TGTGCCAGCAGTACGACAGGGGGGATCACTGAAGCTTTCCTT. This gives the protein CASSTTGGITEAFL.

CDR3 amino acids: CASGPGRSSGDTETQYF. DNA of the CDR3: TGTGCTAGTGGCCCTGGGAGGAGTAGCGGGGACACAGAGACCCAGTACTTC. The chain has TRBV12-5 and TRBJ2-5; 8 nucleotides line up with TRBD2. Germline assignment: CDR1 LGHNT and CDR2 FRNRAP. This CDR3 contains 17 residues. J gave up 4 bases and V 6 bases, and 16 bases lay outside the gene matches.

This clonotype has at least ten counts. This sequence joins TRBV3-1 and TRBJ1-1; unclear D gene. V lost 4 bases to trimming and J lost 0 bases, with 9 bases between them. Germline assignment: CDR1 LGHDT and CDR2 YNNKEL (reference sequence). The CDR3 covers 14 residues. CDR3 protein: CASSPLDLNTEAFF. DNA for the CDR3: TGTGCCAGCAGCCCTCTGGACTTGAACACTGAAGCTTTCTTT.

The chain uses TRBV6-2 or TRBV6-3 and TRBJ2-7; no reliable D call. The CDR3 runs 14 residues. Per germline, CDR1 MNHEY and CDR2 SVGEGT. The V end was cut by 6 bases, the J end by 0 bases, with 12 bases between. This CDR3 reads CASRIGKSSYEQYF. Here the CDR3 DNA reads TGTGCCAGCAGAATAGGCAAGAGCTCCTACGAGCAGTACTTC.

This clonotype was detected many times. V and J are TRBV4-1 and TRBJ1-2; 8 nucleotides align to TRBD1. The CDR3 is made up of 15 amino acids. Germline assignment: CDR1 MGHRA and CDR2 YSYEKL. V lost 1 base and J lost 3; bases outside the gene matches: 4. DNA for the CDR3: TGCGCCAGCAGCCAAGTGGACAGGGCAGACTATGGCTACACCTTC. Translating it yields CASSQVDRADYGYTF.

This clonotype appeared a few times. The chain carries TRBV19 and TRBJ2-7; possible D gene TRBD1, 6 bases. This CDR3 contains 15 residues. CDR1 is LNHDA, CDR2 SQIVND, per germline (reference sequence). V lost 0 bases and J 3 bases, leaving 12 bases between the germline ends. The CDR3 sequence is CASSIDPGHIYEQYF. The CDR3 bases are TGTGCCAGTAGTATAGATCCGGGACATATCTACGAGCAGTACTTC.

The chain couples TRBV6-1 to TRBJ1-2; TRBD1 is a possible D gene (6 bases). V lost 5 bases, J lost 2 bases, and 21 bases lay in between. This CDR3 contains 17 residues. Germline V CDR1 and CDR2: MNHNS, SASEGT. CDR3 sequence (DNA): TGTGCCAGCAGTACCCGCTCTACCTCCCAGGGGAACTATGGCTACACCTTC. This codes for CASSTRSTSQGNYGYTF.

This clonotype showed up many times. V is TRBV11-2 and J is TRBJ1-5; D uncertain. The germline gives CDR1 SGHAT, CDR2 FQNNGV. The CDR3 totals 13 residues. The V and J ends lost 1 base and 4 bases respectively, with 5 bases between them. The CDR3 DNA sequence: TGTGCCAGCAGCTTAGTGGTGAATCAGCCCCAGCATTTT. Its translation: CASSLVVNQPQHF.

V usage is TRBV7-2 and J usage is TRBJ1-5; D gene ambiguous. Trimming pared 1 base from V and 5 bases from J, leaving 12 bases between. Per germline, CDR1 SGHTA and CDR2 FQGNSA. The CDR3 is made up of 15 amino acids. CDR3 nucleotides: TGTGCCAGCAGCTTAGAGGTCAGCCTTTATCAGCCCCAGCATTTT. The encoded protein is CASSLEVSLYQPQHF.

Ten or more counts support this clonotype. V usage is TRBV29-1 and J usage is TRBJ2-2; 11 bases are a match to TRBD1. J gave up 3 bases and V 6 bases, and 3 bases lay outside the gene matches. Germline CDR1 is SQVTM and CDR2 is ANQGSEA. This CDR3 is built from 14 residues. CDR3 nucleotide sequence: TGCAGCGTGGGACAGGGGGTTTACACCGGGGAGCTGTTTTTT. Translation gives CSVGQGVYTGELFF.

This clonotype was seen repeatedly, ten times or more. The rearrangement joins TRBV7-8 to TRBJ1-5; a weak D match, TRBD1 (5 bases). CDR1 is SGHVS and CDR2 is FQNEAQ in the germline V gene. This CDR3 is 12 amino acids long. The V and J ends lost 9 bases and 5 bases respectively, with 11 bases between them. CDR3 residues: CASDQGHQPQHF. CDR3 in DNA: TGTGCCAGTGATCAGGGACATCAGCCCCAGCATTTT.

At least ten counts were recorded for this clonotype. J is TRBJ1-1 and V is TRBV25-1; the D gene is possibly TRBD1 (5 bases). Germline CDR1 is MGHDK and CDR2 is SYGVNS. The CDR3 extends over 12 amino acids. Trimming took 7 bases from V and 3 from J, leaving 9 bases between them. The CDR3 region is CASTGDDTEAFF. CDR3 DNA sequence: TGTGCCAGCACCGGGGACGACACTGAAGCTTTCTTT.

The V gene is TRBV12-3 or TRBV12-4, the J gene TRBJ2-4; TRBD1 aligns across 7 bases. There are 13 residues in the CDR3. V was pared by 4 bases and J by 6 bases, with 3 bases of the junction left unmatched. The CDR3 protein is CASSSHRGNIQYF. The CDR3 region has the DNA TGTGCCAGCAGTTCCCACAGGGGAAACATTCAGTACTTC.

The table lists this clonotype with many counts. V is TRBV13 and J is TRBJ1-1, with TRBD1 matching over 10 bases. The junction had 13 bases not matched to a gene; V was cut back by 5 bases and J by 1 base. The CDR3 covers 18 residues. In germline, CDR1 is PRHDT, CDR2 FYEKMQ (reference sequence). The chain's CDR3 is CASSAIAGTGDRNTEAFF. CDR3 DNA sequence: TGTGCCAGCAGCGCCATAGCTGGGACAGGGGACAGGAACACTGAAGCTTTCTTT. Full variable domain (remainder filled in from reference TRBV13 and TRBJ1-1): AAGVIQSPRHLIKEKRETATLKCYPIPRHDTVYWYQQGPGQDPQFLISFYEKMQSDKGSIPDRFSAQQFSDYHSELNMSSLELGDSALYFCASSAIAGTGDRNTEAFFGQGTRLTVV.

This sequence joins TRBV24-1 and TRBJ2-5; tentative D call: TRBD2 (5 bases). The CDR3 spans 16 residues. Trimming removed 5 bases at V and 0 bases at J, with 15 bases between. Per germline, CDR1 KGHDR and CDR2 SFDVKD. CDR3 protein: CATSGASGGNQETQYF. CDR3 in DNA: TGTGCCACCAGTGGGGCGAGCGGAGGAAACCAAGAGACCCAGTACTTC.

This clonotype was recorded at least ten times. The chain recombines TRBV28 with TRBJ2-5; 9 bases align to TRBD2. The V gene end was trimmed by 3 bases and the J gene end by 1 base; junction bases not matched to a gene: 6. The CDR3 is 16 residues long. CDR1 MDHEN and CDR2 SYDVKM come from the germline V gene. CDR3 in amino acids: CASSLASGETQETQYF. The CDR3 DNA reads as TGTGCCAGCAGTTTGGCTAGCGGGGAAACCCAAGAGACCCAGTACTTC.

The J gene is TRBJ1-1, the V gene TRBV29-1; 7 nucleotides agree with TRBD1. The CDR3 length is 14 residues. Germline V gene lookup returns CDR1 SQVTM and CDR2 ANQGSEA. V shed 4 bases and J 0 bases; nucleotides not matched to a gene: 5. In nucleotides, the CDR3 is TGCAGCGTTGGAAGGGGGCAAATGAACACTGAAGCTTTCTTT. It codes for CSVGRGQMNTEAFF.

Only a few counts were recorded for this clonotype. The CDR3, as DNA: TGCGCCAGCAGCCAAGATCCACAGGGAGGTCAGCCCCAGCATTTT. Translating gives CASSQDPQGGQPQHF. The rearrangement links TRBV4-1 to TRBJ1-5; maybe TRBD1 (6 bases). There are 15 residues in the CDR3. V was pared by 0 bases and J by 6 bases, with 12 bases between. The germline V gene encodes CDR1 MGHRA and CDR2 YSYEKL.

In its sample, this clonotype was seen many times. The chain has TRBV6-1 and TRBJ2-2; unclear D gene. Germline V gives CDR1 MNHNS, CDR2 SASEGT. Trimming pared 6 bases from V and 7 bases from J, leaving 15 bases between. The CDR3 is made up of 14 amino acids. The CDR3 reads CASSGRILVGELFF. CDR3 coding DNA: TGTGCCAGCAGCGGCAGGATTTTGGTCGGGGAGCTGTTTTTT.

V is TRBV20-1 and J is TRBJ2-5; 7 bases align to TRBD1. This CDR3 contains 15 residues. V was pared by 0 bases and J by 1 base, with 5 bases of the junction left unmatched. CDR1 and CDR2 (germline): DFQATT, SNEGSKA (reference sequence). CDR3: CSARDIQGTQETQYF. In nucleotides, the CDR3 is TGCAGTGCTAGAGATATACAGGGGACCCAAGAGACCCAGTACTTC.

This clonotype was found once. The rearrangement links TRBV28 to TRBJ2-5; TRBD1 agrees at 10 bases. V dropped 4 bases and J dropped 4; count of bases not matched to a gene: 6. The CDR3 is 15 amino acids. Germline lookup yields CDR1 MDHEN and CDR2 SYDVKM. The CDR3 sequence is CASSSRQGARETQYF. The CDR3 coding sequence is TGTGCCAGCAGTTCTAGACAGGGGGCGAGAGAGACCCAGTACTTC. Complete variable domain (other parts from reference TRBV28 and TRBJ2-5): DVKVTQSSRYLVKRTGEKVFLECVQDMDHENMFWYRQDPGLGLRLIYFSYDVKMKEKGDIPEGYSVSREKKERFSLILESASTNQTSMYLCASSSRQGARETQYFGPGTRLLVL.

This clonotype occurred many times. V and J are TRBV28 and TRBJ2-7; possible D gene TRBD1, 6 bases. V shed 4 bases and J shed 5 bases, with 18 bases lying between them. Germline CDR1 is MDHEN and CDR2 is SYDVKM. The CDR3 has 15 residues. The CDR3 region is CASSSPTGRRDEQYF. CDR3 DNA sequence: TGTGCCAGCAGTTCTCCAACAGGGAGAAGAGACGAGCAGTACTTC.

The rearrangement joins TRBV6-1 to TRBJ2-7; D is possibly TRBD1 (5 bases). The CDR3 is 16 residues long. The germline CDR1 and CDR2 sequences are MNHNS and SASEGT. With 1 base removed from V and 2 bases from J, the gap between germline ends came to 15 bases. The CDR3 DNA reads TGTGCCAGCAGTGAAGAGGGGTCAGGGAAACCCTACGAGCAGTACTTC. Protein product: CASSEEGSGKPYEQYF.

CDR3 protein: CASSRPTGNTIYF. The CDR3 coding sequence is TGTGCCAGCAGCCGCCCAACAGGAAACACCATATATTTT. The chain is built from TRBV11-2 and TRBJ1-3; D remains ambiguous. Trimming left V 5 bases short and J 4 bases short, with 9 bases between. This CDR3 has 13 residues. From germline, CDR1 is SGHAT and CDR2 FQNNGV.

This clonotype occurred many times. The V call is TRBV6-5, the J call TRBJ1-3; perhaps TRBD1 as D (5 bases). The CDR3 extends over 16 amino acids. The germline V gene has CDR1 MNHEY and CDR2 SVGAGI. V shed 5 bases and J shed 0 bases, with 14 bases lying between them. The CDR3, as DNA: TGTGCCAGCAGTCCCGGGGACTTCTACTCTGGAAACACCATATATTTT. Amino acid sequence: CASSPGDFYSGNTIYF.

This clonotype was counted at least ten times. The rearrangement joins TRBV5-4 to TRBJ1-2; 7 bases match TRBD1. The germline V gene encodes CDR1 SGHNT and CDR2 YYREEE (reference sequence). The CDR3 has 15 residues. V shed 3 bases, J shed 2 bases, and the junction held 7 bases outside the gene matches. CDR3 sequence (DNA): TGTGCCAGCAGCTATGGGGGGACAGTGAACTATGGCTACACCTTC. This codes for CASSYGGTVNYGYTF.